These T cell receptor beta chains were read from a single sample in a study of Ad26.COV2.S vaccination and SARS-CoV-2 variants. TCRdb's copy holds only in-frame clones and misses some; the assay was immunoSEQ multiplex PCR. The data hold hundreds of thousands of clones, with around 92% observed a single time. The sample in question was peripheral blood, obtained in a trial of Ad26.COV2.S vaccine versus placebo. The origin of the receptors is a person aged 18-60 years who received the Ad26.COV2.S COVID-19 vaccine or a placebo. The CDR3 runs from the conserved cysteine through the conserved F or W. D genes are given only for firm matches. Size is omitted from some rows. Given values are once, few, many or a class for expanded clones.

NA,TRBJ1-2,TRBV10-3,TRBD1,CAISDPTDRGGYGYTF,TGTGCCATCAGTGACCCAACCGACAGGGGAGGGTATGGCTACACCTTC
NA,TRBJ1-5,TRBV18,TRBD1,CASSPTGGSQPQHF,TGTGCCAGCTCACCGACAGGGGGAAGTCAGCCCCAGCATTTT
NA,TRBJ2-1,TRBV11-2,NA,CASSLGVNEQFF,TGTGCCAGCAGCTTAGGGGTCAATGAGCAGTTCTTC
NA,TRBJ2-1,TRBV19,NA,CASSIDGRTFSYNEQFF,TGTGCCAGTAGTATAGACGGCAGGACCTTCTCCTACAATGAGCAGTTCTTC
NA,TRBJ2-7,TRBV6-2/TRBV6-3,NA,CASSGGFSYEQYF,TGTGCCAGCAGTGGCGGGTTCTCCTACGAGCAGTACTTC
NA,TRBJ1-5,TRBV2,TRBD1,CASNPGQGDQPQHF,TGTGCCAGCAACCCGGGACAGGGCGATCAGCCCCAGCATTTT
once,TRBJ2-3,TRBV21-1,NA,CASSKFRVWGTDTQYF,TGTGCCAGCAGCAAATTCAGGGTATGGGGGACGGATACGCAGTATTTT
NA,TRBJ2-7,TRBV5-5,NA,CASSSQVYYEQYF,TGTGCCAGCAGCTCACAGGTATACTACGAGCAGTACTTC
NA,TRBJ1-3,TRBV5-5,NA,CASSLAGVESGNTIYF,TGTGCCAGCAGCTTAGCGGGGGTCGAATCTGGAAACACCATATATTTT
once,TRBJ2-7,TRBV27,NA,CASSPLGYRDEQYF,TGTGCCAGCAGTCCCCTGGGTTACCGGGACGAGCAGTACTTC
NA,TRBJ1-4,TRBV29-1,NA,CSVESSPSEKLFF,TGCAGCGTTGAAAGCTCCCCTAGTGAAAAACTGTTTTTT
NA,TRBJ1-6,TRBV13,TRBD1,CASSFQGQNSPLHF,TGTGCCAGCAGCTTCCAGGGACAGAATTCACCCCTCCACTTT
NA,TRBJ1-4,TRBV5-4,TRBD1,CASSPNRGANEKLFF,TGTGCCAGCAGCCCCAACAGGGGGGCAAATGAAAAACTGTTTTTT
NA,TRBJ2-5,TRBV5-1,NA,CASSLVPAETQYF,TGCGCCAGCAGCTTGGTTCCCGCGGAGACCCAGTACTTC
NA,TRBJ1-1,TRBV6-2/TRBV6-3,NA,CASSFQTNTEAFF,TGTGCCAGCAGTTTTCAGACTAACACTGAAGCTTTCTTT
NA,TRBJ2-4,TRBV28,NA,CASSLESLRPAKNIQYF,TGTGCCAGCAGCCTAGAGAGCCTCCGCCCTGCCAAAAACATTCAGTACTTC
NA,TRBJ1-4,TRBV3-1/TRBV3-2,NA,CASSRMELNEKLFF,TGTGCCAGCAGCCGAATGGAACTTAATGAAAAACTGTTTTTT
NA,TRBJ1-6,TRBV7-2,NA,CASSLLGGVVKRLPLHF,TGTGCCAGCAGCCTGCTGGGGGGAGTGGTGAAAAGATTACCCCTCCACTTT
NA,TRBJ1-5,TRBV6-2/TRBV6-3,TRBD1,CASSKQGWYSNQPQHF,TGTGCCAGCAGTAAACAGGGGTGGTATAGCAATCAGCCCCAGCATTTT
NA,TRBJ1-1,TRBV28,TRBD1,CASRQGARDTEAFF,TGTGCCAGCAGGCAGGGGGCGAGGGACACTGAAGCTTTCTTT
NA,TRBJ1-5,TRBV12-3/TRBV12-4,NA,CASSPFRAGPQHF,TGTGCCAGCAGCCCCTTCAGGGCTGGGCCCCAGCATTTT
NA,TRBJ2-7,TRBV18,TRBD1,CASSPAQGYHEQYF,TGTGCCAGCTCACCGGCACAGGGGTACCACGAGCAGTACTTC